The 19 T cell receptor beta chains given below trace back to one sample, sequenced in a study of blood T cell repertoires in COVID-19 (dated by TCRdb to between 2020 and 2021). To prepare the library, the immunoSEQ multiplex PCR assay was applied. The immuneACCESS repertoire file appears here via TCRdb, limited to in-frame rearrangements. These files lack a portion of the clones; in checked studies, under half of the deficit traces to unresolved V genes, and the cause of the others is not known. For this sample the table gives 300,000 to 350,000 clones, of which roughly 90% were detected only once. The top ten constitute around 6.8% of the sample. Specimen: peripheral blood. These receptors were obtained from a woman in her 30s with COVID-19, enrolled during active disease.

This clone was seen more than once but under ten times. The CDR3 DNA reads TGTGCCAGCAGTCGCCCGGGACAGGGAGGAACTGAAGCTTTCTTT. This codes for CASSRPGQGGTEAFF. V is TRBV6-5 and J is TRBJ1-1, with 9 bases lining up with TRBD1. Germline loops: CDR1 MNHEY, CDR2 SVGAGI. Trimming took 5 bases from V and 5 from J; bases not matched to a gene: 9. The CDR3 has 15 residues.

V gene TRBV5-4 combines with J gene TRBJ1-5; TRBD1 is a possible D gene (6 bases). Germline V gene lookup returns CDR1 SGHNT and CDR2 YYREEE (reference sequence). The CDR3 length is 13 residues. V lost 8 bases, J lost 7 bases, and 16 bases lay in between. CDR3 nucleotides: TGTGCCAGTGGGGTCGGGGGGCAACAGCCCCAGCATTTT. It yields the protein CASGVGGQQPQHF.

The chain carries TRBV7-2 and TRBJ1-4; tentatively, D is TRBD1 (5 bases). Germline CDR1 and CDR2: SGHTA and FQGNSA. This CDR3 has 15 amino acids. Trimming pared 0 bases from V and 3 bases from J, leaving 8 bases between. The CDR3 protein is CASSLAWGSNEKLFF. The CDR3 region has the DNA TGTGCCAGCAGCTTAGCCTGGGGCTCTAATGAAAAACTGTTTTTT.

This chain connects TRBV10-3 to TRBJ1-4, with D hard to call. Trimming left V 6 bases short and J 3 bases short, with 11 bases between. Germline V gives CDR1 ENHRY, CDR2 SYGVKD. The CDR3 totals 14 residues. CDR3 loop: CAISPEAANEKLFF. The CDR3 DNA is TGTGCCATCAGCCCGGAGGCAGCTAATGAAAAACTGTTTTTT.

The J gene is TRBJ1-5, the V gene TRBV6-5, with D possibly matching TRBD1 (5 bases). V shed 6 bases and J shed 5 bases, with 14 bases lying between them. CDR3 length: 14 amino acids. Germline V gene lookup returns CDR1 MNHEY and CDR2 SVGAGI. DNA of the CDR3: TGTGCCAGCAGCCGGACACACTTTGATCAGCCCCAGCATTTT. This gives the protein CASSRTHFDQPQHF.

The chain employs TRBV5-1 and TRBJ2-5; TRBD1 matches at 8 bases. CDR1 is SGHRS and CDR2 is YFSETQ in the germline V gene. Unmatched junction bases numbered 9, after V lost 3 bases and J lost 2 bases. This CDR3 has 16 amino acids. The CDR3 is CASSSGGTGHQETQYF. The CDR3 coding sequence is TGCGCCAGCAGCTCCGGAGGGACAGGCCATCAAGAGACCCAGTACTTC.

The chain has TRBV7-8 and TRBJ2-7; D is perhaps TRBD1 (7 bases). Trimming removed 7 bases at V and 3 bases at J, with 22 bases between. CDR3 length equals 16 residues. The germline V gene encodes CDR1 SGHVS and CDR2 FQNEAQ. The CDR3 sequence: CASTEGAVGLYYEQYF. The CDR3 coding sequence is TGTGCCAGCACCGAGGGGGCGGTCGGACTATACTACGAGCAGTACTTC.

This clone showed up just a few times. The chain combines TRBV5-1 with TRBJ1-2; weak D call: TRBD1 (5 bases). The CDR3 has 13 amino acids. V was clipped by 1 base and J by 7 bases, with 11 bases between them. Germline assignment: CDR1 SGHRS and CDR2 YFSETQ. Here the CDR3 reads CASSLSQGSGYTF. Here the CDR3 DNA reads TGCGCCAGCAGCTTGTCCCAGGGCTCTGGCTACACCTTC.

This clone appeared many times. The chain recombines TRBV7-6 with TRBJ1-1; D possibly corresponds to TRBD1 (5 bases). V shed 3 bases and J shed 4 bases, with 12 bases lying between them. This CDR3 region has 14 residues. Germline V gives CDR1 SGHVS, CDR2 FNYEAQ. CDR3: CASSFRGGGTEAFF. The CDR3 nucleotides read TGTGCCAGCAGCTTTCGGGGGGGAGGCACTGAAGCTTTCTTT. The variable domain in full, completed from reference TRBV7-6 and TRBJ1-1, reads GAGVSQSPRYKVTKRGQDVALRCDPISGHVSLYWYRQALGQGPEFLTYFNYEAQQDKSGLPNDRFSAERPEGSISTLTIQRTEQRDSAMYRCASSFRGGGTEAFFGQGTRLTVV.

The CDR3 is CASSVDRGLEQYF. The CDR3 nucleotides read TGTGCCAGCAGCGTTGACAGGGGGCTCGAGCAGTACTTC. The rearrangement joins TRBV9 to TRBJ2-7, with 10 bases aligning to TRBD1. The CDR3 totals 13 residues. The germline CDR1 and CDR2 sequences are SGDLS and YYNGEE. Losses at the gene ends were 2 bases for V and 6 bases for J; bases not matched to a gene: 2.

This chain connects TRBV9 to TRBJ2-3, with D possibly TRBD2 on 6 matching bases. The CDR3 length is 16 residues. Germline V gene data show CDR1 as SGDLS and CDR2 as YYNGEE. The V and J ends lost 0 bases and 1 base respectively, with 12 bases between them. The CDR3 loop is CASSVDPPGGTDTQYF. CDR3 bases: TGTGCCAGCAGCGTAGACCCCCCGGGAGGCACAGATACGCAGTATTTT.

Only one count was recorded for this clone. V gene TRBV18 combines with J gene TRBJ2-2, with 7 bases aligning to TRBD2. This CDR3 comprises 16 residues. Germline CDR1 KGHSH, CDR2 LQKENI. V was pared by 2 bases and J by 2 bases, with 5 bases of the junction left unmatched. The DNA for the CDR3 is TGTGCCAGCTCACCAACGGCTAGCGGAAACACCGGGGAGCTGTTTTTT. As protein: CASSPTASGNTGELFF.

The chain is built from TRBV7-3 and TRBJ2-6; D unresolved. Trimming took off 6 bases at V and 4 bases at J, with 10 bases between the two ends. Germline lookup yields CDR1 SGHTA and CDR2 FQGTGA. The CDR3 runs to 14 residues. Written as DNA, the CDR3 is TGTGCCAGCAGATCAAATTCAGGGGCCAACGTCCTGACTTTC. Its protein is CASRSNSGANVLTF. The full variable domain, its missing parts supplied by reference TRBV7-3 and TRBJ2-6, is GAGVSQTPSNKVTEKGKYVELRCDPISGHTALYWYRQSLGQGPEFLIYFQGTGAADDSGLPNDRFFAVRPEGSVSTLKIQRTERGDSAVYLCASRSNSGANVLTFGAGSRLTVL.

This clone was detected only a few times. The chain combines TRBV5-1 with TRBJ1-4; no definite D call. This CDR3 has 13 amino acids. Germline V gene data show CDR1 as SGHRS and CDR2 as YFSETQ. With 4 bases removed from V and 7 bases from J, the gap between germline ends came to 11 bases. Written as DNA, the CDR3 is TGCGCCAGCAGCGAGAGTGGGAGTGAAAAACTGTTTTTT. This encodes CASSESGSEKLFF.

This chain's CDR3 is CASSPPRRDRGTEQYF. In DNA form, the CDR3 reads TGTGCCAGCTCACCACCTCGAAGGGACAGGGGCACTGAGCAGTACTTC. The chain employs TRBV18 and TRBJ2-7; 10 bases are shared with TRBD1. After removal of 0 bases from V and 7 bases from J, the junction contained 9 bases not matched to a gene. The CDR3 spans 16 residues. Germline loops: CDR1 KGHSH, CDR2 LQKENI.

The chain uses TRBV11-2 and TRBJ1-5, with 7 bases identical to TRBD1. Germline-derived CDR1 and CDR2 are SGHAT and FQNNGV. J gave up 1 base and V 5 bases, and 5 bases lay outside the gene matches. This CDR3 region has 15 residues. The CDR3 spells CASSPQGGSNQPQHF. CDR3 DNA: TGTGCCAGCAGCCCTCAGGGGGGAAGCAATCAGCCCCAGCATTTT. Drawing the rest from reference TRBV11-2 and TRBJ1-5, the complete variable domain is EAGVAQSPRYKIIEKRQSVAFWCNPISGHATLYWYQQILGQGPKLLIQFQNNGVVDDSQLPKDRFSAERLKGVDSTLKIQPAKLEDSAVYLCASSPQGGSNQPQHFGDGTRLSIL.

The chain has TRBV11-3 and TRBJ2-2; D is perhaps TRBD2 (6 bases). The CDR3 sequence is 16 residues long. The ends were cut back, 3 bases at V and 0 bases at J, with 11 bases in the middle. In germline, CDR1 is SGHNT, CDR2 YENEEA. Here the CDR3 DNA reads TGTGCCAGCAGCTTCGGACTAACCACGAACACCGGGGAGCTGTTTTTT. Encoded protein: CASSFGLTTNTGELFF.

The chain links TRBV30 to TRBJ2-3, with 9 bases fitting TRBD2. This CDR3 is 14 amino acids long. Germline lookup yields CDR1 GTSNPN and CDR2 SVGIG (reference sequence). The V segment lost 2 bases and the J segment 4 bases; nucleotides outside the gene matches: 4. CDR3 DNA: TGTGCCTGGAGTATTGCGGGAGGGCCAGATACGCAGTATTTT. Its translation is CAWSIAGGPDTQYF.

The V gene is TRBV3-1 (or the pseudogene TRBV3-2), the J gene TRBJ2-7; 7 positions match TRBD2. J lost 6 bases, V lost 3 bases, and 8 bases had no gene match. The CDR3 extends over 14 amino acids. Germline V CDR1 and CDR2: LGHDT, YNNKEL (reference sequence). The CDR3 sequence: CASSQGGSWGEQYF. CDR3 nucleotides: TGTGCCAGCAGCCAGGGCGGGAGTTGGGGCGAGCAGTACTTC.